The 16 T cell receptor beta chains reported below all come from one sample, sequenced in a study of blood T cell repertoires in COVID-19 (TCRdb year 2020). The library came from the immunoSEQ multiplex PCR assay. TCRdb took over this immuneACCESS table, retaining in-frame rearrangements with V and J assigned. Such tables are incomplete; in checked studies, under half of the missing clones stem from an unresolved V gene, and the remainder is unexplained. Counted in this sample were roughly 200,000 clones; around 88% of them appeared once. 1.5% of the sample is taken by the ten largest. The source material was peripheral blood. The receptors here all came from a man younger than 30 with active or convalescent COVID-19.

The chain has TRBV5-1 and TRBJ1-1; 7 nucleotides agree with TRBD1. The CDR3 is 17 amino acids. V was pared by 4 bases and J by 4 bases, with 16 bases of the junction left unmatched. The germline V gene encodes CDR1 SGHRS and CDR2 YFSETQ. As DNA, the CDR3 is TGCGCCAGCAGCGACGCTACTTCACAGGGGAGAGGCACTGAAGCTTTCTTT. This codes for CASSDATSQGRGTEAFF.

The V gene is TRBV28, the J gene TRBJ1-5, with 10 bases lining up with TRBD1. V dropped 2 bases and J dropped 2; count of bases not matched to a gene: 0. CDR1 is MDHEN, CDR2 SYDVKM, per germline. This CDR3 contains 15 residues. CDR3 loop: CASSLGTGGNQPQHF. The CDR3 DNA reads as TGTGCCAGCAGTTTAGGGACAGGGGGCAATCAGCCCCAGCATTTT.

The V call is TRBV11-2, the J call TRBJ2-3; 8 bases fit TRBD2. The V gene's germline CDR1 is SGHAT and CDR2 FQNNGV. The junction had 3 bases not matched to a gene; V was cut back by 4 bases and J by 0 bases. The CDR3 has 15 amino acids. CDR3 sequence reads: CASSYPSGSTDTQYF. In nucleotides, the CDR3 is TGTGCCAGCAGCTATCCTAGCGGGAGCACAGATACGCAGTATTTT.

The genes are TRBV6-4 and TRBJ1-1; 7 bases agree with TRBD1. The germline V gene has CDR1 MRHNA and CDR2 SNTAGT. Germline trimming cut 4 bases from V and 6 bases from J; bases unmatched to any gene: 5. The CDR3 runs to 13 residues. The chain's CDR3 is CASSGQGGSEAFF. CDR3 bases: TGTGCCAGCAGTGGTCAGGGGGGCTCTGAAGCTTTCTTT.

The rearrangement uses TRBV28 and TRBJ1-4; TRBD1 agrees at 9 bases. V gave up 2 bases and J gave up 7 bases; unmatched junction bases: 5. This CDR3 region has 15 residues. CDR1 is MDHEN and CDR2 is SYDVKM in the germline V gene. CDR3 DNA sequence: TGTGCCAGCAGTTTACCCGGACAGGGGAGTGAAAAACTGTTTTTT. The encoded protein is CASSLPGQGSEKLFF.

This clone was recorded only once. The V gene is TRBV19, the J gene TRBJ2-2; D unclear. The CDR3 is made up of 13 amino acids. The V end lost 9 bases, the J end lost 1 base, and 9 bases lay between the germline ends. Germline-derived CDR1 and CDR2 are LNHDA and SQIVND (reference sequence). CDR3 bases: TGTGCCAGCCTAAATAGGAACACCGGGGAGCTGTTTTTT. This encodes CASLNRNTGELFF.

The chain is built from TRBV2 and TRBJ1-3; D call uncertain. Germline assignment: CDR1 SNHLY and CDR2 FYNNEI. Trimming removed 4 bases at V and 0 bases at J, with 10 bases between. The CDR3 extends over 15 amino acids. Written as DNA, the CDR3 is TGTGCCAGCAGTGTTGGGCAGGTCTCTGGAAACACCATATATTTT. It specifies CASSVGQVSGNTIYF.

Concerning this clone itself: Other DNA sequences in this specimen translate into the identical CDR3. The chain uses TRBV7-9 and TRBJ2-7, with a weak D call TRBD1 (6 bases). Trimming left V 3 bases short and J 2 bases short, with 11 bases between. The CDR3 consists of 14 residues. Germline V gene sequence: CDR1 SEHNR, CDR2 FQNEAQ (reference sequence). CDR3 in amino acids: CASSLSDSAYEQYF. CDR3 nucleotides: TGTGCCAGCAGCTTGTCGGACAGCGCCTACGAGCAGTACTTC.

This clone was observed a handful of times. This chain connects TRBV6-4 to TRBJ2-1, with D possibly being TRBD2 (6 bases). CDR3 length equals 15 residues. The V end lost 4 bases, the J end lost 8 bases, and 18 bases lay between the germline ends. CDR1 and CDR2 (germline): MRHNA, SNTAGT. For the CDR3, the DNA is TGTGCCAGCAGTGTAGGTAGCGGTGGGGTGGATGAGCAGTTCTTC. Translated: CASSVGSGGVDEQFF.

The chain links TRBV30 to TRBJ1-2; 9 bases agree with TRBD1. Germline assignment: CDR1 GTSNPN and CDR2 SVGIG (reference sequence). The CDR3 runs 15 residues. V lost 3 bases and J lost 5; bases outside the gene matches: 10. CDR3 bases: TGTGCCTGGAGCGAGACCGGGACAGGGAAGTATGGCTACACCTTC. Protein: CAWSETGTGKYGYTF.

The V call is TRBV5-5, the J call TRBJ2-5; tentative D call: TRBD2 (6 bases). V gave up 0 bases and J gave up 5 bases, with 14 bases separating them. The CDR3 extends over 15 amino acids. Germline V CDR1 and CDR2: SGHKS, YYEKEE (reference sequence). The CDR3 loop is CASSLGAGGGETQYF. DNA of the CDR3: TGTGCCAGCAGCTTGGGGGCAGGTGGAGGGGAGACCCAGTACTTC.

The genes are TRBV9 and TRBJ2-1, with a tentative D call TRBD2 (5 bases). The V end lost 3 bases, the J end lost 0 bases, and 16 bases lay between the germline ends. CDR1 and CDR2 (germline): SGDLS, YYNGEE. The CDR3 is 17 amino acids. CDR3 nucleotide sequence: TGTGCCAGCAGCGCACTAGACTCGAGATCCTCCTACAATGAGCAGTTCTTC. Residues: CASSALDSRSSYNEQFF.

The chain combines TRBV25-1 with TRBJ2-5; TRBD2 matches 10 bases. Germline V lookup: CDR1 MGHDK, CDR2 SYGVNS. The CDR3 has 18 amino acids. V dropped 3 bases and J dropped 5; count of bases not matched to a gene: 15. The CDR3 nucleotides are TGTGCCAGCAGTGACCGCGCTCCGGGACTAGCGACCCGGGAGACCCAGTACTTC. Translating it yields CASSDRAPGLATRETQYF.

This chain uses TRBV5-1 with TRBJ2-3, with TRBD1 matching over 7 bases. V shed 0 bases and J 5 bases; nucleotides not matched to a gene: 9. Germline values: CDR1 SGHRS, CDR2 YFSETQ. The CDR3 runs 16 residues. The CDR3: CASSLDLLGQQDTQYF. CDR3 DNA: TGCGCCAGCAGCTTGGATCTGTTGGGACAGCAAGATACGCAGTATTTT.

The chain employs TRBV2 and TRBJ1-1; no definite D call. V was cut by 8 bases and J by 13 bases, with 14 bases left in between. The CDR3 extends over 10 amino acids. Germline loops: CDR1 SNHLY, CDR2 FYNNEI. This CDR3 reads CASEGVRGFF. The CDR3 DNA is TGTGCCAGCGAAGGAGTCCGGGGTTTCTTT.

V and J are TRBV4-3 and TRBJ2-1; 11 positions agree with TRBD2. The CDR3 has 15 amino acids. V dropped 4 bases and J dropped 3; count of bases not matched to a gene: 2. Per the germline V gene, CDR1 is LGHNA and CDR2 is YSLEER. The CDR3 loop is CASSLGLAGYNEQFF. The CDR3 nucleotides read TGCGCCAGCAGCCTCGGACTAGCGGGCTACAATGAGCAGTTCTTC.